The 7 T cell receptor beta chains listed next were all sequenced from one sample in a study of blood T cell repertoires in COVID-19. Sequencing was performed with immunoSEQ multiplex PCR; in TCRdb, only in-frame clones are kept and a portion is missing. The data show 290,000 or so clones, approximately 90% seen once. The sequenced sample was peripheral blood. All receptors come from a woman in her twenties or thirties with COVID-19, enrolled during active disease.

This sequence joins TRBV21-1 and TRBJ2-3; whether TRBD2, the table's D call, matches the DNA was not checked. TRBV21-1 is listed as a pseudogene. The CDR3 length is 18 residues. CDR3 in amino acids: CASSKETSGAPSTDTQYF. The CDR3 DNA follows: TGTGCCAGCAGCAAAGAGACTAGCGGGGCCCCTAGCACAGATACGCAGTATTTT.

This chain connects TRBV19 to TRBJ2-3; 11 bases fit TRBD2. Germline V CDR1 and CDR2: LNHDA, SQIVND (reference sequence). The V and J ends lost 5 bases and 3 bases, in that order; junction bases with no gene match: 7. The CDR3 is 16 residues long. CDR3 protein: CASSGLAGGLTDTQYF. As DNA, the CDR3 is TGTGCCAGTAGTGGCCTAGCGGGAGGTCTTACAGATACGCAGTATTTT.

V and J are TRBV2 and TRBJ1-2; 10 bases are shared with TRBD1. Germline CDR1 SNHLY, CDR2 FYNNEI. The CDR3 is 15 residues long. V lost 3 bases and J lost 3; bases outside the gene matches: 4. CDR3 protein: CASSEGTGDHYGYTF. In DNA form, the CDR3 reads TGTGCCAGCAGTGAGGGGACAGGGGATCACTATGGCTACACCTTC.

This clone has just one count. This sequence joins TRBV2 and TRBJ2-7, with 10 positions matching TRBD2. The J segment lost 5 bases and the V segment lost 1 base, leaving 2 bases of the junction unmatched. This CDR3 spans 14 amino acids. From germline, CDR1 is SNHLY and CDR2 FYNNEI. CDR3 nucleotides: TGTGCCAGCAGTGAAGGGCTAGCGGGAGACGAGCAGTACTTC. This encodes CASSEGLAGDEQYF.

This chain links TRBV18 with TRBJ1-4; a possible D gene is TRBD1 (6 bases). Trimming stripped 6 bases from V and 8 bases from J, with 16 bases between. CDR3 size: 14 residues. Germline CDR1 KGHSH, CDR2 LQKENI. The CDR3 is CASSQQGSREKLFF. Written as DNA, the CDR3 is TGTGCCAGCTCTCAACAGGGCAGTCGGGAAAAACTGTTTTTT.

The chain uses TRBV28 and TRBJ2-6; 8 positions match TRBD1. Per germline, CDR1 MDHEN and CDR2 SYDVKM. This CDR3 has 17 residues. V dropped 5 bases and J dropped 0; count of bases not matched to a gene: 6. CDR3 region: CASSPTGDLSGANVLTF. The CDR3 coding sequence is TGTGCCAGCAGTCCGACAGGGGACCTCTCTGGGGCCAACGTCCTGACTTTC.

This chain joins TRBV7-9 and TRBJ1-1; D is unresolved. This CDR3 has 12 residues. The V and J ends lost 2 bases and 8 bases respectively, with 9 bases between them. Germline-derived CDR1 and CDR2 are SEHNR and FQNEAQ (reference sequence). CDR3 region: CASSLSGVEAFF. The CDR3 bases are TGTGCCAGCAGCTTAAGCGGGGTCGAAGCTTTCTTT.